This TCR beta chain came from a study of cytomegalovirus exposure and HLA in healthy donors. Whole-study findings and limits: Accounts indicate the classifier identified cytomegalovirus status with strong specificity and sensitivity.

PCR employed 60 Vbeta and 13 Jbeta primers. The protocol was immunoSEQ multiplex PCR, while the TCRdb copy is restricted to in-frame clones and leaves out a portion. The sample holds around 130,000 clones, over 75% seen once. In germline, CDR1 is SGHRS, CDR2 YFSETQ. With V trimmed by 1 base and J by 10 bases, 11 bases remained unmatched. This CDR3 is built from 17 residues. On this clone itself: The target antigen is unknown.

This chain uses TRBV5-1 with TRBJ1-6; 10 bases line up with TRBD1. Sequencing used PBMCs. The source is a woman aged 40 to 55 in good health and CMV-seropositive. The CDR3 sequence is CASSLTGTGVSGSPLHF. The CDR3 nucleotides are TGCGCCAGCAGCTTGACCGGGACAGGGGTTTCTGGATCACCCCTCCACTTT.